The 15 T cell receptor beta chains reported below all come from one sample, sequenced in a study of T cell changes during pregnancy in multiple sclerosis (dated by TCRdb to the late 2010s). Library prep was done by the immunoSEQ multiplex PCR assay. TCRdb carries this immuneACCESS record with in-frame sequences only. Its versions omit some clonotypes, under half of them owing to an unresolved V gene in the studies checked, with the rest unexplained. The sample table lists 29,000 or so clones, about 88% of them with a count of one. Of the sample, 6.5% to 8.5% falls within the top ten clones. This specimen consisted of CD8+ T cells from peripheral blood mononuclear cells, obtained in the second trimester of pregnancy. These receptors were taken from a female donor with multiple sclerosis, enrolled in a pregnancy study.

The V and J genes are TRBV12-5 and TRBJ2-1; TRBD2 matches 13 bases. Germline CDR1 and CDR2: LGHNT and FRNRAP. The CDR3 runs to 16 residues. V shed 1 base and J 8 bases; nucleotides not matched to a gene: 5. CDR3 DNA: TGTGCTAGTGGTTTGGGGACTAGCGGGAGTGGCGATGAGCAGTTCTTC. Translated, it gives CASGLGTSGSGDEQFF.

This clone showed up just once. The CDR3 DNA sequence: TGTGCCAGCAGCTTAAACCCAGCGTATACGCAGTATTTT. The encoded protein is CASSLNPAYTQYF. V is TRBV7-3 and J is TRBJ2-3; no clear D gene. Germline CDR1 SGHTA, CDR2 FQGTGA. The CDR3 has 13 residues. Trimming left V 1 base short and J 7 bases short, with 9 bases between.

The CDR3 DNA follows: TGTGCCAGCAGCTTAGCGCAGGCCGCCGGGGAGCTGTTTTTT. This translates into CASSLAQAAGELFF. The chain employs TRBV7-9 and TRBJ2-2; D remains ambiguous. V was trimmed by 0 bases and J by 6 bases, leaving 8 bases between them. The CDR3 length is 14 residues. Germline loops: CDR1 SEHNR, CDR2 FQNEAQ (reference sequence).

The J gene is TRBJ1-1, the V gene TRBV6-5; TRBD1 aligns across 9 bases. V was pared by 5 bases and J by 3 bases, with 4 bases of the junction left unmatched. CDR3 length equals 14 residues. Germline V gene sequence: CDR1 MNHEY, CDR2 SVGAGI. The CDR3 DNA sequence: TGTGCCAGCAGTCCGGGACAGGGTTACACTGAAGCTTTCTTT. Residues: CASSPGQGYTEAFF.

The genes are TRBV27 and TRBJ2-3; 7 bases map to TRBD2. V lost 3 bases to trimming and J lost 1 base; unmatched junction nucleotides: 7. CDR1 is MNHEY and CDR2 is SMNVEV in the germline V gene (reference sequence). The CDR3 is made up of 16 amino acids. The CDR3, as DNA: TGTGCCAGCAGTTTGCTCATGGCGGGAGGCACAGATACGCAGTATTTT. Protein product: CASSLLMAGGTDTQYF.

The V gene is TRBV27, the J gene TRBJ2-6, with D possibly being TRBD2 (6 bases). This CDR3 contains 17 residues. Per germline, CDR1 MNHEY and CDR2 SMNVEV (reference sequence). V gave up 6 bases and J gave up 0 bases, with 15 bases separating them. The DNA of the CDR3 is TGTGCCAGCAGCCGACTAGACAGTGACTCTGGGGCCAACGTCCTGACTTTC. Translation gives CASSRLDSDSGANVLTF.

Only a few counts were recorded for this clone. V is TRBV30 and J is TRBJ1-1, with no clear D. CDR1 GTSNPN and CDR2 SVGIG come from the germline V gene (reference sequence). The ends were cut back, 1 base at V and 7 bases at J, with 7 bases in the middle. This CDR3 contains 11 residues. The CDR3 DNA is TGTGCCTGGAGTGAAAGCCTTGAAGCTTTCTTT. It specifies CAWSESLEAFF.

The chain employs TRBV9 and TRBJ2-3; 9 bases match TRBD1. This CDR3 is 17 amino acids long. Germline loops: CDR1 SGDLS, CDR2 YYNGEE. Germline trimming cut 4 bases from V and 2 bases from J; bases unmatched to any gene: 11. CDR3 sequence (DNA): TGTGCCAGCAGCCAGAACAGGGACAGGGCGGACACAGATACGCAGTATTTT. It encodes CASSQNRDRADTDTQYF.

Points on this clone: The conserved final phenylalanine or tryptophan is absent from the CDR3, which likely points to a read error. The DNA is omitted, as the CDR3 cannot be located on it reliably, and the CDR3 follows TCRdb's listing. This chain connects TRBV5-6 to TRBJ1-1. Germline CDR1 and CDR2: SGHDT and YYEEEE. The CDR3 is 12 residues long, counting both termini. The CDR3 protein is CASSLERDISWE.

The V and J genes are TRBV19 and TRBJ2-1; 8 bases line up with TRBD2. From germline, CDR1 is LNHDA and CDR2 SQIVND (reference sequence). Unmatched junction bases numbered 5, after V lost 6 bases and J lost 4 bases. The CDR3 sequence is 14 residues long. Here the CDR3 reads CASSFTSGYNEQFF. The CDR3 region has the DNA TGTGCCAGTAGCTTCACTAGCGGTTACAATGAGCAGTTCTTC.

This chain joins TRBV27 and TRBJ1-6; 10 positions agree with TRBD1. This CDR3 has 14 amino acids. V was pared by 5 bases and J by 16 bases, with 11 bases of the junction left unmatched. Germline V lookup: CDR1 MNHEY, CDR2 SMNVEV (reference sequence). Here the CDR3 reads CASSLGQGHLGLHF. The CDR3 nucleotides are TGTGCCAGCAGTCTGGGACAGGGGCACCTCGGACTCCACTTT.

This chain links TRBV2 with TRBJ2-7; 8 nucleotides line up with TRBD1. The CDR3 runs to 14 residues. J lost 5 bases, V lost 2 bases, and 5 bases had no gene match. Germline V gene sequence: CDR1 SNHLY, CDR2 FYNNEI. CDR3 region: CASSEWAGGDEQYF. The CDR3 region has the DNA TGTGCCAGCAGTGAATGGGCAGGGGGCGACGAGCAGTACTTC. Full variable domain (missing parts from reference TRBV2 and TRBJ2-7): EPEVTQTPSHQVTQMGQEVILRCVPISNHLYFYWYRQILGQKVEFLVSFYNNEISEKSEIFDDQFSVERPDGSNFTLKIRSTKLEDSAMYFCASSEWAGGDEQYFGPGTRLTVT.

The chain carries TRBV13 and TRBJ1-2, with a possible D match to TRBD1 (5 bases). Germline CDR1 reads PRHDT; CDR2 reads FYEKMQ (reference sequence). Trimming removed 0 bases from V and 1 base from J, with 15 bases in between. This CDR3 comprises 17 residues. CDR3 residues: CASSLGLGGGGNYGYTF. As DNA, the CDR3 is TGTGCCAGCAGCTTAGGCCTGGGGGGAGGAGGTAACTATGGCTACACCTTC. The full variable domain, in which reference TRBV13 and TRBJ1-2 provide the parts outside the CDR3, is AAGVIQSPRHLIKEKRETATLKCYPIPRHDTVYWYQQGPGQDPQFLISFYEKMQSDKGSIPDRFSAQQFSDYHSELNMSSLELGDSALYFCASSLGLGGGGNYGYTFGSGTRLTVV.

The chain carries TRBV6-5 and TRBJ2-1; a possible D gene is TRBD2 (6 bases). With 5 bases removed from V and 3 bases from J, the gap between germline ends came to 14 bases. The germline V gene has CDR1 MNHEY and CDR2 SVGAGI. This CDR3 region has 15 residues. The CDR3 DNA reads TGTGCCAGCAGTCCCGACGGGAGTTTCTACAATGAGCAGTTCTTC. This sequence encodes CASSPDGSFYNEQFF.

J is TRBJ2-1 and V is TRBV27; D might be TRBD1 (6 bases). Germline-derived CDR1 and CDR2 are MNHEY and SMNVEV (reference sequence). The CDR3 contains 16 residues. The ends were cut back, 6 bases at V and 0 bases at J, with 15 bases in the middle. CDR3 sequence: CASSDTGLSSYNEQFF. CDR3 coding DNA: TGTGCCAGCAGCGATACAGGGCTAAGCTCCTACAATGAGCAGTTCTTC.